This T cell receptor beta chain derives from a study of CD8 T cells in Susac syndrome. Study-level background: Blood was drawn from patients with Susac syndrome. At that point, they were therapy-naive, on corticosteroids, or on intravenous immunoglobulin alone.

Per germline, CDR1 SGHRS and CDR2 YFSETQ. The CDR3 loop spans 15 amino acids. Trimming took 0 bases from V and 1 from J, leaving 10 bases between them. Diagnostic criteria for definite or probable disease, in their recently defined form, were met by the patients with Susac syndrome. FACS was used to enrich TEMRA cells, whereas the CD8+ and CD4+ T cells were obtained by negative isolation. Comment on this clonotype: Its antigen remains unidentified.

Study outcomes and limitations: CD4+ T cell repertoires in Susac syndrome exhibited no evidence of clonal expansion.

The RNA, about 0.45 to 1 ug, was put through reverse transcription using random hexamers. A single record per CDR3 protein comes from TCRdb applying MiXCR to the immunoSEQ multiplex PCR reads. The table has about 180,000 distinct CDR3 sequences, 85% to 95% seen once. This sequence originates from a human donor with Susac syndrome. The chain recombines TRBV5-1 with TRBJ1-1; no firm D call. The sample taken for sequencing was CD4+ T cells from PBMCs. In DNA, the CDR3 is TGCGCCAGCAGCTTGGAGCGGGGTCGGAACACTGAAGCTTTCTTT. Translation: CASSLERGRNTEAFF.